Shown below are 30 T cell receptor beta chains from a single sample sequenced in a study of T cell repertoires in cytomegalovirus infection. Their antigens remain unidentified. Using its own MiXCR run on the reads, TCRdb lists one record per CDR3 protein. The sample records 60,000 to 85,000 distinct CDR3 sequences, 20% to 25% being singletons. Source material: PBMCs, sequenced either directly or after in vitro stimulation (not recorded which). Receptors originate from a human donor in good health (CMV status not recorded). Some clones in this sample may be carry-over from other donors' samples.

The chain has TRBV7-6 and TRBJ1-1, with D tentatively TRBD1 (6 bases). The V gene's germline CDR1 is SGHVS and CDR2 FNYEAQ. This CDR3 is built from 16 residues. Trimming removed 7 bases from V and 0 bases from J, with 18 bases in between. The CDR3 sequence is CASTPRGVLMNTEAFF. The DNA for the CDR3 is TGTGCCAGCACCCCGAGGGGGGTACTAATGAACACTGAAGCTTTCTTT.

This chain links TRBV19 with TRBJ2-1; D assignment may be TRBD1 or TRBD2 (5 bases each). CDR3 size: 14 residues. In germline, CDR1 is LNHDA, CDR2 SQIVND (reference sequence). Trimming pared 7 bases from V and 0 bases from J, leaving 10 bases between. The CDR3 DNA sequence: TGTGCCAGTATGGGGGAAAGCTCCTACAATGAGCAGTTCTTC. It is translated as CASMGESSYNEQFF.

This clonotype was counted once. The chain has TRBV19 and TRBJ2-5; D is unclear. Germline V lookup: CDR1 LNHDA, CDR2 SQIVND (reference sequence). The CDR3 loop spans 10 amino acids. Between the trimmed V and J ends, which lost 0 bases and 7 bases, there was a span of 0 bases. The CDR3 is CASSIETQYF. In DNA, the CDR3 is TGTGCCAGTAGTATAGAGACCCAGTACTTC. Using reference TRBV19 and TRBJ2-5 for the parts outside the CDR3, the full variable domain is DGGITQSPKYLFRKEGQNVTLSCEQNLNHDAMYWYRQDPGQGLRLIYYSQIVNDFQKGDIAEGYSVSREKKESFPLTVTSAQKNPTAFYLCASSIETQYFGPGTRLLVL.

This clonotype was observed a few times. This chain uses TRBV7-9 with TRBJ2-7, with 8 positions matching TRBD1. J lost 2 bases, V lost 5 bases, and 8 bases had no gene match. The CDR3 length is 15 residues. The germline V gene encodes CDR1 SEHNR and CDR2 FQNEAQ (reference sequence). CDR3 in amino acids: CASSPGDRIAYEQYV. The CDR3 DNA reads as TGTGCCAGCAGCCCGGGGGACAGGATTGCCTACGAGCAGTACGTC.

This clonotype has at least ten counts. The V and J genes are TRBV14 and TRBJ2-3; no firm D call. Germline CDR1 is SGHDN and CDR2 is FVKESK. V shed 0 bases and J shed 4 bases, with 11 bases lying between them. The CDR3 sequence is 15 residues long. For the CDR3, the DNA is TGTGCCAGCAGCCAAGATCCCAGAGCAGCAGATACGCAGTATTTT. This codes for CASSQDPRAADTQYF.

This clonotype was detected many times. The chain combines TRBV7-2 with TRBJ2-3; tentative D call: TRBD1 (5 bases). Looked up from germline, CDR1 is SGHTA and CDR2 is FQGNSA. The ends were cut back, 4 bases at V and 14 bases at J, with 10 bases in the middle. CDR3 length: 10 amino acids. The chain's CDR3 is CASSSQGPYF. In DNA, the CDR3 is TGTGCCAGCAGCTCTCAGGGCCCGTATTTT.

This rearrangement joins TRBV11-2 to TRBJ2-7; 8 bases are a match to TRBD1. Looked up from germline, CDR1 is SGHAT and CDR2 is FQNNGV. CDR3 size: 14 residues. The J segment lost 2 bases and the V segment lost 5 bases, leaving 5 bases of the junction unmatched. For the CDR3, the DNA is TGTGCCAGCAGCGGTGGACAGGGAACCTACGAGCAGTACTTC. Protein product: CASSGGQGTYEQYF.

The table lists this clonotype with a few counts. The V gene is TRBV2, the J gene TRBJ2-3; tentatively, D is TRBD1 (5 bases). The CDR3 is 14 residues long. The V and J ends lost 10 bases and 2 bases respectively, with 16 bases between them. Germline V gene lookup returns CDR1 SNHLY and CDR2 FYNNEI. CDR3 protein: CAILLRQTTDTQYF. CDR3 in DNA: TGTGCCATCCTGCTACGACAGACCACAGATACGCAGTATTTT.

This clonotype has more than one count but fewer than ten. The rearrangement uses TRBV28 and TRBJ2-5; no reliable D call. The CDR3 is 12 amino acids. CDR1 MDHEN and CDR2 SYDVKM come from the germline V gene. V lost 3 bases and J lost 5, with 7 bases in between. The CDR3 DNA reads as TGTGCCAGCAGTTTCCGGAAGGAGACCCAGTACTTC. Translation: CASSFRKETQYF.

The rearrangement joins TRBV19 to TRBJ2-7; TRBD2 matches at 15 bases. The CDR3 is made up of 17 amino acids. J gave up 6 bases and V 5 bases, and 11 bases lay outside the gene matches. The germline V gene encodes CDR1 LNHDA and CDR2 SQIVND (reference sequence). This chain's CDR3 is CASSLGLAGGPEGEQYF. CDR3 DNA sequence: TGTGCCAGTAGTCTTGGACTAGCGGGAGGGCCGGAGGGCGAGCAGTACTTC.

This clonotype was counted a few times. The V call is TRBV10-3, the J call TRBJ1-6; perhaps TRBD1 as D (6 bases). Germline V CDR1 and CDR2: ENHRY, SYGVKD. The V and J ends lost 5 bases and 8 bases respectively, with 13 bases between them. The CDR3 sequence is 14 residues long. The CDR3 sequence: CAISSGAMDSPLHF. DNA for the CDR3: TGTGCCATCAGTTCAGGGGCTATGGATTCACCCCTCCACTTT.

This clonotype turned up a few times. This chain's CDR3 is CASSPRIAGNHREQFF. The CDR3 nucleotides are TGTGCCAGCAGTCCTCGCATAGCGGGAAACCACAGGGAGCAGTTCTTC. The rearrangement joins TRBV28 to TRBJ2-1, with 8 bases matching TRBD2. Losses at the gene ends were 5 bases for V and 10 bases for J; bases not matched to a gene: 16. Germline CDR1 MDHEN, CDR2 SYDVKM. The CDR3 runs 16 residues.

Only one count was recorded for this clonotype. V is TRBV19 and J is TRBJ2-3; TRBD2 matches 13 bases. V dropped 4 bases and J dropped 10; count of bases not matched to a gene: 11. Germline V gene sequence: CDR1 LNHDA, CDR2 SQIVND (reference sequence). The CDR3 length is 16 residues. The CDR3 loop reads CASSTRTSGRDSAQYF. CDR3 bases: TGTGCCAGTAGTACCCGGACTAGCGGGAGAGACTCCGCGCAGTATTTT.

The chain uses TRBV6-5 and TRBJ2-1; no clear D gene. CDR1 MNHEY and CDR2 SVGAGI come from the germline V gene. There are 11 residues in the CDR3. The V gene lost 10 bases and the J gene lost 8 bases, with 12 bases spanning the gap. CDR3 loop: CATARRYEQFF. The CDR3 nucleotides read TGTGCCACCGCACGGCGGTATGAGCAGTTCTTC.

The genes are TRBV28 and TRBJ1-1; TRBD1 agrees at 7 bases. The CDR3 runs to 14 residues. Germline assignment: CDR1 MDHEN and CDR2 SYDVKM. Trimming removed 5 bases from V and 5 bases from J; junction bases left unmatched: 8. The CDR3 DNA follows: TGTGCCAGCAGTGTGACAGGGCAGTGGACTGAAGCTTTCTTT. Translated, it gives CASSVTGQWTEAFF.

The chain recombines TRBV5-4 with TRBJ2-3; 10 nucleotides agree with TRBD2. CDR1 and CDR2 (germline): SGHNT, YYREEE (reference sequence). Trimming removed 4 bases from V and 3 bases from J; junction bases left unmatched: 2. The CDR3 extends over 14 amino acids. The CDR3 is CASSQTSGTDTQYF. The CDR3 DNA is TGTGCCAGCAGCCAGACTAGCGGGACAGATACGCAGTATTTT.

The table lists this clonotype with a few counts. The chain uses TRBV20-1 and TRBJ1-1; the D is unclear. The germline V gene encodes CDR1 DFQATT and CDR2 SNEGSKA (reference sequence). Trimming cost V 3 bases and J 4 bases, with 9 bases left between them. This CDR3 is built from 12 residues. Written as DNA, the CDR3 is TGCAGTGCTAGGGTGGGATCCACTGAAGCTTTCTTT. Residues: CSARVGSTEAFF.

The chain couples TRBV2 to TRBJ1-6, with D tentatively TRBD1 (6 bases). V lost 6 bases, J lost 3 bases, and 15 bases lay in between. The CDR3 is 16 amino acids. Germline CDR1 SNHLY, CDR2 FYNNEI. The CDR3 bases are TGTGCCAGCAGCGACCAGGGGTATGGCTATAATTCACCCCTCCACTTT. This codes for CASSDQGYGYNSPLHF. Supplemented by reference TRBV2 and TRBJ1-6, the full variable domain reads EPEVTQTPSHQVTQMGQEVILRCVPISNHLYFYWYRQILGQKVEFLVSFYNNEISEKSEIFDDQFSVERPDGSNFTLKIRSTKLEDSAMYFCASSDQGYGYNSPLHFGNGTRLTVT.

The chain carries TRBV4-3 and TRBJ1-1; 8 nucleotides align to TRBD1. V dropped 2 bases and J dropped 12; count of bases not matched to a gene: 17. The CDR3 extends over 16 amino acids. Germline V gene data show CDR1 as LGHNA and CDR2 as YSLEER. The CDR3 DNA reads TGCGCCAGCAGCCAAACTAGGATGGGACAGGTCGGGGGACCTTTCTTT. It codes for CASSQTRMGQVGGPFF.

This chain links TRBV6-2 or TRBV6-3 with TRBJ2-7; D is uncertain. Germline V gene lookup returns CDR1 MNHEY and CDR2 SVGEGT. The CDR3 spans 18 residues. V lost 4 bases to trimming and J lost 1 base, with 23 bases between them. CDR3 sequence: CASSSQPARRASSYEQYV. The CDR3 region has the DNA TGTGCCAGCAGTTCACAGCCGGCGCGAAGGGCTTCGTCCTACGAGCAGTACGTC.

This clonotype was recorded many times. The gene calls are TRBV27 and TRBJ2-3; TRBD2 aligns across 8 bases. The germline CDR1 and CDR2 sequences are MNHEY and SMNVEV (reference sequence). V shed 6 bases and J 6 bases; nucleotides not matched to a gene: 11. The CDR3 extends over 15 amino acids. The DNA for the CDR3 is TGTGCCAGCAGCGCTCCCCACAGCGGGAGTGATACGCAGTATTTT. The encoded protein is CASSAPHSGSDTQYF.

This clonotype turned up a few times. The rearrangement uses TRBV6-2 or TRBV6-3 and TRBJ1-1, with D hard to call. This CDR3 is 13 amino acids long. Deletions cut 8 bases from V and 11 bases from J, with 21 bases between. Germline CDR1 is MNHEY and CDR2 is SVGEGT. CDR3 sequence: CASALGLGSAAFF. In DNA, the CDR3 is TGTGCCAGCGCCCTTGGCTTGGGATCTGCCGCTTTCTTT.

This clonotype was recorded many times. This rearrangement joins TRBV11-2 to TRBJ2-3; D gene uncertain. Germline V gene data show CDR1 as SGHAT and CDR2 as FQNNGV. The CDR3 extends over 15 amino acids. The V gene lost 5 bases and the J gene lost 1 base, with 13 bases spanning the gap. CDR3: CASSQLTLGTDTQYF. The CDR3 DNA reads as TGTGCCAGCAGCCAACTGACCCTAGGCACAGATACGCAGTATTTT.

The chain carries TRBV18 and TRBJ2-7, with TRBD2 matching over 11 bases. The CDR3 spans 14 residues. Germline V gene lookup returns CDR1 KGHSH and CDR2 LQKENI. Losses at the gene ends were 2 bases for V and 6 bases for J; bases not matched to a gene: 3. This chain's CDR3 is CASSPGLAGGEQYV. CDR3 nucleotides: TGTGCCAGCTCACCAGGGCTAGCGGGGGGCGAGCAGTACGTC.

In its sample, this clonotype was seen many times. This chain uses TRBV11-3 with TRBJ2-1, with a weak D call TRBD2 (6 bases). V lost 2 bases and J 6 bases, leaving 14 bases between the germline ends. This CDR3 is built from 15 residues. Germline CDR1 and CDR2: SGHNT and YENEEA. CDR3 region: CASSLSGDSPNEQFF. The CDR3 DNA is TGTGCCAGCAGCTTATCGGGAGATAGTCCCAATGAGCAGTTCTTC.

The J gene is TRBJ1-2, the V gene TRBV20-1, with D possibly TRBD1 on 5 matching bases. The V and J ends lost 5 bases and 8 bases respectively, with 18 bases between them. Germline-derived CDR1 and CDR2 are DFQATT and SNEGSKA (reference sequence). The CDR3 spans 13 residues. The CDR3 is CSASRRSGMGYTF. As DNA, the CDR3 is TGCAGTGCTTCGAGGAGATCAGGGATGGGCTACACCTTC.

Details on this clonotype: This may be a read error, as it is one base from a much larger clone. The V and J genes are TRBV7-2 and TRBJ1-1; D unresolved. CDR3 length: 12 amino acids. Between the trimmed V and J ends, which lost 2 bases and 8 bases, there was a span of 9 bases. CDR1 and CDR2 from the germline V gene are SGHTA and FQGNSA. DNA for the CDR3: TGTGCCAGCAGCTTAAAAAGGGCAGAAGCTTTCTTT. Translating gives CASSLKRAEAFF. The variable domain in full, with the rest retrieved from reference TRBV7-2 and TRBJ1-1, is GAGVSQSPSNKVTEKGKDVELRCDPISGHTALYWYRQSLGQGLEFLIYFQGNSAPDKSGLPSDRFSAERTGGSVSTLTIQRTQQEDSAVYLCASSLKRAEAFFGQGTRLTVV.

This clonotype was detected many times. The rearrangement links TRBV7-2 to TRBJ2-1; 8 bases are shared with TRBD2. The CDR3 loop spans 15 amino acids. The V and J ends lost 5 bases and 6 bases, in that order; junction bases with no gene match: 9. CDR1 is SGHTA and CDR2 is FQGNSA in the germline V gene. Written as DNA, the CDR3 is TGTGCCAGCAGCCCGCCGGGACTAGTCTTCAATGAGCAGTTCTTC. The encoded protein is CASSPPGLVFNEQFF. Using reference TRBV7-2 and TRBJ2-1 for the parts outside the CDR3, the full variable domain is GAGVSQSPSNKVTEKGKDVELRCDPISGHTALYWYRQSLGQGLEFLIYFQGNSAPDKSGLPSDRFSAERTGGSVSTLTIQRTQQEDSAVYLCASSPPGLVFNEQFFGPGTRLTVL.

The rearrangement links TRBV11-2 to TRBJ2-1; D is ambiguous. Deletions cut 4 bases from V and 2 bases from J, with 15 bases between. Germline loops: CDR1 SGHAT, CDR2 FQNNGV. The CDR3 runs 16 residues. The CDR3 spells CASSSYAGRAYNEQFF. The CDR3 DNA reads TGTGCCAGCAGCTCATATGCCGGGCGAGCCTACAATGAGCAGTTCTTC.

This rearrangement joins TRBV4-3 to TRBJ2-3, with a tentative D call TRBD2 (5 bases). The CDR3 totals 18 residues. Trimming cost V 0 bases and J 4 bases, with 20 bases left between them. From germline, CDR1 is LGHNA and CDR2 YSLEER. The CDR3 reads CASSQEHQRLARADTQYF. The CDR3 DNA is TGCGCCAGCAGCCAAGAACATCAGCGGCTGGCTCGCGCAGATACGCAGTATTTT.